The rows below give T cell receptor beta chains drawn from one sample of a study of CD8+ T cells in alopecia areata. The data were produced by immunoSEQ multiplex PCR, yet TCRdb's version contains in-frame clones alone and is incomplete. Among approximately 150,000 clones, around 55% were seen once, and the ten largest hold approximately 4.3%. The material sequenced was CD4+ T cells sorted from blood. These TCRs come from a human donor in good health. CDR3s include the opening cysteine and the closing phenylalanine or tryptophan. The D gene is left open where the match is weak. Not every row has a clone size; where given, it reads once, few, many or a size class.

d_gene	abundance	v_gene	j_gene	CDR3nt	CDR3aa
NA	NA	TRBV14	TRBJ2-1	TGTGCCAGCAGCCAAGGGAGACGGGAGCAGTTCTTC	CASSQGRREQFF
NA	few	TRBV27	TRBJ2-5	TGTGCCAGCAGCGGGGGTTTCAGGGAGACCCAGTACTTC	CASSGGFRETQYF
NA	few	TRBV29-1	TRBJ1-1	TGCAGCGTTACCCGTCTGAACACTGAAGCTTTCTTT	CSVTRLNTEAFF
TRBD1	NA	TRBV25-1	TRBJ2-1	TGTGCCAGCAGTAGTACCGGGACAGGGGAAGAGAGGGAGCAGTTCTTC	CASSSTGTGEEREQFF
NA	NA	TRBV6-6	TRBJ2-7	TGTGCCAGCAGTTACGAGCCCTACGAGCAGTACTTC	CASSYEPYEQYF
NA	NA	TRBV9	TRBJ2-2	TGTGCCAGCAGCCCCCTTGGGGCCGGGGAGCTGTTTTTT	CASSPLGAGELFF
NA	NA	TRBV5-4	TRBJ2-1	TGTGCCAGCAGCTTGTCTCAGTTTTCCTACAATGAGCAGTTCTTC	CASSLSQFSYNEQFF
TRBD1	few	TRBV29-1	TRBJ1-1	TGCAGCGTGGAAAGGGACAGGGATTTCCTGAACACTGAAGCTTTCTTT	CSVERDRDFLNTEAFF
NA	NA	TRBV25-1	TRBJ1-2	TGTGCCAGCAGTGATCACTATGGCTACACCTTC	CASSDHYGYTF
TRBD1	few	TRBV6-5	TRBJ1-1	TGTGCCAGCGCCCCCGACAGGGGTGGCACTGAAGCTTTCTTT	CASAPDRGGTEAFF